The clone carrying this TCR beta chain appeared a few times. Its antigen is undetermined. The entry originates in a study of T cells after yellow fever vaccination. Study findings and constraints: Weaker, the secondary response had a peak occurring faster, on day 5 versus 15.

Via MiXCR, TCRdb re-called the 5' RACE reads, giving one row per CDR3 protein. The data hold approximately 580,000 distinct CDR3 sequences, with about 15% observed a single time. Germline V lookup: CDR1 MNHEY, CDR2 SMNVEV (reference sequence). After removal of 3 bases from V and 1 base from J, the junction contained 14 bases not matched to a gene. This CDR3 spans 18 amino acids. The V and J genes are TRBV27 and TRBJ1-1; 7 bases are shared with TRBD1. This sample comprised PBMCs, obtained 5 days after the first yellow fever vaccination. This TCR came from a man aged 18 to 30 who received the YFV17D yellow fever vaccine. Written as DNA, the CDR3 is TGTGCCAGCAGTTTCCTTACCAGGGGGGCTGGGAGGAACACTGAAGCTTTCTTT. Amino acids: CASSFLTRGAGRNTEAFF.